This T cell receptor beta chain came from a study of regulatory T cells in long-lasting Graves disease. HTBI primers from iRepertoire and Arm-PCR of CDR3 regions yielded the TCR beta libraries. Each CDR3 protein gets one entry after TCRdb re-called the multiplex PCR reads with MiXCR. Among about 440,000 distinct CDR3 sequences listed, about 16% were seen once. Time point reported: newly diagnosed GD, antithyroid drugs for less than 3 months. Making the TCR library involved RNA that had been extracted from PBMCs. Germline loops: CDR1 SGDLS, CDR2 YYNGEE. Trimming left V 0 bases short and J 4 bases short, with 8 bases between. CDR3 size: 14 residues. There are a few counts of this clonotype. Antigen unknown. A far larger clone lies a single base away; this is likely a read error. Findings and limits, study-wide: In persistent patients, shared public clonotypes (about 2,800) outnumbered those in new patients (around 1,000).

These data were likewise used in another study, on T cells in Graves' hyperthyroidism and ophthalmopathy.

The gene calls are TRBV9 and TRBJ2-1, with TRBD2 as a possible D gene (6 bases). The receptor was isolated from a woman aged 25 to 39 with Graves disease. Here the sequenced sample was peripheral blood mononuclear cells (PBMCs), taken at new diagnosis, from a patient treated with antithyroid drugs. CDR3 amino acids: CASSVAGTYNEQFF. CDR3 DNA: TGTGCCAGCAGCGTAGCCGGGACTTACAATGAGCAGTTCTTC.